The clone carrying this T cell receptor (beta chain) was seen more than once but under ten times. As yet, its antigen is unknown. This sample stems from a study of T-cell memory formation after mild COVID-19. General study results and limits: While clones contracting from day 15 to 85 were balanced between CD4 and CD8, later expanders leaned CD4+.

The CDR3 has 14 amino acids. The V gene lost 0 bases and the J gene lost 5 bases, with 10 bases spanning the gap. In germline, CDR1 is MGHRA, CDR2 YSYEKL. TCRdb reprocessed the 5' RACE reads with MiXCR, giving one entry per CDR3 protein. The table records approximately 99,000 distinct CDR3 sequences, 18% of them present only once. Input material: PBMCs or a T cell subset sorted from them (not recorded which). This clonotype was obtained from a man aged 18-30 years who had mild COVID-19 (a few samples of this study predate the infection). Cell type and time point are not known. The gene calls are TRBV4-1 and TRBJ2-5; possible D gene TRBD2, 6 bases. CDR3 protein: CASSQESGRETQYF. In nucleotides, the CDR3 is TGCGCCAGCAGCCAAGAGTCAGGGAGGGAGACCCAGTACTTC.